These 26 T cell receptor beta chains came from one sample sequenced in a study of beta chain features in type 1 diabetes. Of the isolated RNA, all was reverse transcribed, and so the sequenced material was expressed TCRB transcripts. The assay was immunoSEQ multiplex PCR, and TCRdb's table has in-frame clones only and misses some. The sample contains 860,000 or so clones, roughly 16% of which appear only once. The sample taken for sequencing was naive CD4+ T cells from blood. Every receptor here comes from a woman between 18 and 29 years old in good health.

The chain links TRBV18 to TRBJ1-5, with D possibly TRBD1 on 6 matching bases. The ends were cut back, 6 bases at V and 5 bases at J, with 11 bases in the middle. In germline, CDR1 is KGHSH, CDR2 LQKENI. The CDR3 sequence is 13 residues long. The CDR3 DNA sequence: TGTGCCAGCTCTACAGGGAGGGATCAGCCCCAGCATTTT. Translating gives CASSTGRDQPQHF.

This rearrangement joins TRBV5-1 to TRBJ2-5; no firm D call. This CDR3 is 14 amino acids long. The ends were cut back, 0 bases at V and 4 bases at J, with 10 bases in the middle. CDR1 is SGHRS and CDR2 is YFSETQ in the germline V gene. The DNA of the CDR3 is TGCGCCAGCAGCTTGGCCGAGGTGGGAGAGACCCAGTACTTC. Residues: CASSLAEVGETQYF.

V is TRBV7-2 and J is TRBJ1-2; 11 bases line up with TRBD1. This CDR3 is built from 12 residues. V shed 10 bases and J 8 bases; nucleotides not matched to a gene: 6. Germline values: CDR1 SGHTA, CDR2 FQGNSA. In DNA, the CDR3 is TGTGCCACCGGACAGGGGGCGGGAGGCTACACCTTC. It translates to CATGQGAGGYTF.

The chain is built from TRBV11-2 and TRBJ1-1, with D perhaps TRBD1 (5 bases). The germline V and J ends were trimmed by 6 bases and 0 bases, with 17 bases remaining between them. Germline values: CDR1 SGHAT, CDR2 FQNNGV. This CDR3 has 16 amino acids. The CDR3 DNA is TGTGCCAGCAGAAATAACGCAGGGCTAATGAACACTGAAGCTTTCTTT. Residues: CASRNNAGLMNTEAFF.

V gene TRBV6-6 combines with J gene TRBJ1-2; 8 nucleotides agree with TRBD1. The V segment lost 3 bases and the J segment 7 bases; nucleotides outside the gene matches: 7. The CDR3 has 14 residues. The germline V gene has CDR1 MNHNY and CDR2 SVGAGI (reference sequence). In nucleotides, the CDR3 is TGTGCCAGCAGTTATGGGCAGGGGGCGGGTGGCTACACCTTC. Its translation: CASSYGQGAGGYTF.

The chain couples TRBV29-1 to TRBJ1-1; 10 positions agree with TRBD1. This CDR3 has 17 residues. Trimming took 6 bases from V and 7 from J; bases not matched to a gene: 20. Per germline, CDR1 SQVTM and CDR2 ANQGSEA. DNA of the CDR3: TGCAGCGTCGTCCCCGAGGCCCTGACAGGGGGCTCAAATGAAGCTTTCTTT. Protein sequence: CSVVPEALTGGSNEAFF.

This clone has just a few counts. The chain has TRBV28 and TRBJ2-5; unclear D gene. CDR3 length: 12 amino acids. Trimming removed 4 bases at V and 5 bases at J, with 8 bases between. Germline V CDR1 and CDR2: MDHEN, SYDVKM. The CDR3, as DNA: TGTGCCAGCAGTTGGGAAACGGAGACCCAGTACTTC. Translated, it gives CASSWETETQYF.

The CDR3: CASSPGGSGRFGEQYF. In nucleotides, the CDR3 is TGTGCCAGCAGTCCCGGGGGTAGCGGGAGATTTGGCGAGCAGTACTTC. The J gene is TRBJ2-7, the V gene TRBV28; TRBD2 matches at 9 bases. In germline, CDR1 is MDHEN, CDR2 SYDVKM. The CDR3 spans 16 residues. Trimming removed 5 bases from V and 6 bases from J; junction bases left unmatched: 14.

CDR3 residues: CASSHDYHGYNEQFF. The CDR3 coding sequence is TGCGCCAGCAGCCACGACTACCACGGGTACAATGAGCAGTTCTTC. This chain connects TRBV4-1 to TRBJ2-1; TRBD2 might be the D (5 bases). V lost 3 bases, J lost 4 bases, and 13 bases lay in between. Germline V gene data show CDR1 as MGHRA and CDR2 as YSYEKL. The CDR3 totals 15 residues.

There are a few counts of this clone. This chain joins TRBV9 and TRBJ1-3; 10 positions agree with TRBD1. The CDR3 runs to 14 residues. The germline V gene encodes CDR1 SGDLS and CDR2 YYNGEE. V trimming: 2 bases; J trimming: 8 bases; junction bases outside the gene matches: 4. The CDR3 DNA follows: TGTGCCAGCAGCGTCGGGACAGGGGTGGACACCATATATTTT. Its protein is CASSVGTGVDTIYF.

The chain is built from TRBV28 and TRBJ2-5; D remains ambiguous. Trimming removed 5 bases at V and 4 bases at J, with 11 bases between. The CDR3 sequence is 13 residues long. CDR1 and CDR2 (germline): MDHEN, SYDVKM. CDR3 in amino acids: CASSPLGPETQYF. The CDR3 nucleotides are TGTGCCAGCAGTCCCCTCGGTCCAGAGACCCAGTACTTC.

The V gene is TRBV19, the J gene TRBJ2-3, with D hard to call. In germline, CDR1 is LNHDA, CDR2 SQIVND (reference sequence). V was cut by 4 bases and J by 10 bases, with 18 bases left in between. This CDR3 comprises 14 residues. This CDR3 reads CASSTGLGYQAQYF. Here the CDR3 DNA reads TGTGCCAGTAGTACCGGGCTCGGCTATCAGGCGCAGTATTTT.

The V and J genes are TRBV10-3 and TRBJ2-4; the D call may be TRBD1 or TRBD2 (5 bases each). CDR1 is ENHRY and CDR2 is SYGVKD in the germline V gene. Trimming cost V 10 bases and J 0 bases, with 22 bases left between them. This CDR3 is 17 amino acids long. The CDR3 is CATETDYHNLAKNIQYF. CDR3 nucleotides: TGTGCCACCGAGACAGACTACCACAACTTAGCCAAAAACATTCAGTACTTC.

The chain couples TRBV28 to TRBJ1-2; possible D gene TRBD1, 5 bases. Germline V gene data show CDR1 as MDHEN and CDR2 as SYDVKM. Trimming took off 5 bases at V and 4 bases at J, with 8 bases between the two ends. This CDR3 contains 12 residues. The CDR3 DNA follows: TGTGCCAGCAGTGGGGCCCCCTATGGCTACACCTTC. Protein sequence: CASSGAPYGYTF.

The gene calls are TRBV20-1 and TRBJ2-3, with D perhaps TRBD2 (5 bases). This CDR3 comprises 11 residues. The V end lost 7 bases, the J end lost 8 bases, and 13 bases lay between the germline ends. CDR1 and CDR2 (germline): DFQATT, SNEGSKA (reference sequence). CDR3 loop: CSEIGAGTQYF. The CDR3 nucleotides are TGCAGTGAAATCGGTGCGGGTACGCAGTATTTT.

There are a few counts of this clone. The chain employs TRBV7-2 and TRBJ2-7, with TRBD2 identical over 11 bases. V lost 2 bases, J lost 3 bases, and 6 bases stayed unmatched. There are 16 residues in the CDR3. Germline V gene data show CDR1 as SGHTA and CDR2 as FQGNSA. Here the CDR3 reads CASSLLLAGGLYEQYF. The CDR3 DNA reads as TGTGCCAGCAGCTTACTCCTAGCGGGAGGACTCTACGAGCAGTACTTC.

J is TRBJ2-7 and V is TRBV14; D is undetermined. Germline values: CDR1 SGHDN, CDR2 FVKESK. Trimming stripped 4 bases from V and 2 bases from J, with 6 bases between. This CDR3 region has 12 residues. The CDR3 is CASSRGPYEQYF. CDR3 nucleotide sequence: TGTGCCAGCAGCCGCGGACCCTACGAGCAGTACTTC.

The gene calls are TRBV27 and TRBJ2-7; 7 bases match TRBD1. Germline V gives CDR1 MNHEY, CDR2 SMNVEV (reference sequence). The CDR3 contains 12 residues. Losses at the gene ends were 6 bases for V and 6 bases for J; bases not matched to a gene: 5. The CDR3 spells CASRRQGGEQYF. CDR3 DNA: TGTGCCAGCAGACGACAGGGCGGCGAGCAGTACTTC.

The table lists this clone with a few counts. This CDR3 reads CASSTTQGKKFF. CDR3 bases: TGTGCCAGCAGCACGACCCAGGGAAAGAAGTTCTTC. This rearrangement joins TRBV11-2 to TRBJ2-1; TRBD1 is a possible D gene (5 bases). Germline V gene lookup returns CDR1 SGHAT and CDR2 FQNNGV. Trimming shortened V by 5 bases and J by 14 bases, and 16 bases separated the two germline ends. The CDR3 contains 12 residues.

This clone has just a few counts. The chain uses TRBV5-1 and TRBJ1-1; D perhaps matches TRBD1 (5 bases). The CDR3 runs 14 residues. V lost 4 bases, J lost 6 bases, and 16 bases lay in between. Germline assignment: CDR1 SGHRS and CDR2 YFSETQ. The CDR3 nucleotides read TGCGCCAGCAGCCCGGGGGGGTCAAGCGCTGAAGCTTTCTTT. Translated, it gives CASSPGGSSAEAFF.

This chain links TRBV5-6 with TRBJ2-1; D gene uncertain. Trimming took off 3 bases at V and 10 bases at J, with 8 bases between the two ends. The CDR3 extends over 11 amino acids. Per germline, CDR1 SGHDT and CDR2 YYEEEE. This CDR3 is CASSSNLEQFF. CDR3 in DNA: TGTGCCAGCAGCTCGAATTTAGAGCAGTTCTTC. Filled out from reference TRBV5-6 and TRBJ2-1, the complete variable domain reads DAGVTQSPTHLIKTRGQQVTLRCSPKSGHDTVSWYQQALGQGPQFIFQYYEEEERQRGNFPDRFSGHQFPNYSSELNVNALLLGDSALYLCASSSNLEQFFGPGTRLTVL.

A few counts support this clone. The rearrangement joins TRBV10-3 to TRBJ1-2; D is ambiguous. This CDR3 has 14 amino acids. Looked up from germline, CDR1 is ENHRY and CDR2 is SYGVKD. V was clipped by 3 bases and J by 3 bases, with 11 bases between them. The CDR3 loop is CAISDEGGYYGYTF. The CDR3 DNA reads TGTGCCATCAGTGATGAGGGAGGGTACTATGGCTACACCTTC.

On this clone: The sample contains more than one DNA sequence encoding this CDR3. The rearrangement uses TRBV11-1 and TRBJ2-1; weak D call: TRBD2 (6 bases). The germline CDR1 and CDR2 sequences are SGHAT and FQDESV (reference sequence). Trimming took off 3 bases at V and 7 bases at J, with 10 bases between the two ends. The CDR3 extends over 13 amino acids. CDR3 nucleotides: TGTGCCAGCAGCTTTGCGGGATTGAATGAGCAGTTCTTC. It yields the protein CASSFAGLNEQFF.

J is TRBJ2-4 and V is TRBV20-1; D is uncertain. The CDR3 covers 11 residues. V was cut by 7 bases and J by 5 bases, with 9 bases left in between. The germline gives CDR1 DFQATT, CDR2 SNEGSKA (reference sequence). This CDR3 reads CSVFKQNIQYF. CDR3 sequence (DNA): TGCAGTGTATTTAAACAAAACATTCAGTACTTC.

The V and J genes are TRBV28 and TRBJ2-7; D unclear. The germline V gene encodes CDR1 MDHEN and CDR2 SYDVKM. Deletions cut 5 bases from V and 9 bases from J, with 20 bases between. The length of the CDR3 is 14 residues. CDR3: CASSRRDEGQRQYF. CDR3 nucleotide sequence: TGTGCCAGCAGTCGAAGAGATGAAGGGCAAAGGCAGTACTTC. Full variable domain (outside the CDR3, taken from reference TRBV28 and TRBJ2-7): DVKVTQSSRYLVKRTGEKVFLECVQDMDHENMFWYRQDPGLGLRLIYFSYDVKMKEKGDIPEGYSVSREKKERFSLILESASTNQTSMYLCASSRRDEGQRQYFGPGTRLTVT.

This clone was detected only a few times. This chain joins TRBV19 and TRBJ2-1; 8 nucleotides line up with TRBD2. Per germline, CDR1 LNHDA and CDR2 SQIVND (reference sequence). This CDR3 has 14 amino acids. Germline trimming cut 6 bases from V and 2 bases from J; bases unmatched to any gene: 3. The chain's CDR3 is CASRPGLAYNEQFF. The CDR3 DNA is TGTGCCAGTAGACCGGGACTAGCCTACAATGAGCAGTTCTTC.